This TCR beta chain was found in a study of OX40 agonist ivuxolimab in advanced cancers. Study-wide background: Given to patients was ivuxolimab, an agonistic anti-OX40 (CD134) antibody. General study findings and limits: The study observed clonal expansion of CD4+ and CD8+ blood T cells by week 6 at 0.1 to 3.0 mg/kg. Low normalized clonal expansion also occurred in some nonresponding patients.

This clone was found a few times. Its matching antigen is unknown. Sequenced by immunoSEQ multiplex PCR; TCRdb stores in-frame clones only, minus some. The sample yields over 25,000 clones, approximately 86% seen once. Unmatched junction bases numbered 0, after V lost 0 bases and J lost 4 bases. The CDR3 is 14 residues long. Germline lookup yields CDR1 LNHNV and CDR2 YYDKDF (reference sequence). V and J are TRBV15 and TRBJ1-5, with 7 bases fitting TRBD1. The sequenced sample was CD4+ or CD8+ T cells sorted from blood, obtained in a trial of the OX40 agonist ivuxolimab. The TCR comes from an adult with an advanced solid tumor such as melanoma, head and neck, liver or kidney cancer. The CDR3: CATSREQGNQPQHF. The CDR3 nucleotides are TGTGCCACCAGCAGAGAACAGGGGAATCAGCCCCAGCATTTT.